Listed below are T cell receptor beta chains from one sample, sequenced in a study of vaccination effects on CD4 cells after COVID-19. Sequencing used immunoSEQ multiplex PCR; TCRdb keeps in-frame clones, though not all of them. The sample shows about 40,000 clones, about 62% of them seen only once. These receptors are not linked to any known antigen. This specimen consisted of CD4+ T cells from PBMCs cultured without peptide, obtained after COVID-19 vaccination. All receptors derive from a human donor who received a COVID-19 vaccine. Both conserved end residues are part of each CDR3.

>TRBV6-5
CATRFSDTGELFF
>TRBV7-5
CVRFPRTDTQYF
>TRBV10-1
CASSDGQGIQETQYF
>TRBV29-1
CSVANGITTEAFF
>TRBV5-1
CASSLGGVADTF
>TRBV5-1
CASSRGTDYVNSPLHF
>TRBV4-2
CASSQGPSAGELFF
>TRBV19
CASSLLGEWGSGANVLTF
>TRBV10-1
CASSEGDTQYF
>TRBV27
CASMMSSYNEQFF
>TRBV24-1
CATSVGGGETQYF
>TRBV7-2
CASSLDVSPLHF
>TRBV6-5
CASSYHRDRAGTEAFF
>TRBV19
CASRMTGGFGEQYF
>TRBV7-2
CASSLRELQETQYF
>TRBV7-8
CASSSSGRGGGSTGELFF
>TRBV11-2
CASSLGSGGPGTQYF
>TRBV5-1
CASSGDTFTGELFF
>TRBV6-5
CASTRGYKETQYF
>TRBV7-8
CASSPGGGLEAFF
>TRBV10-3
CAISESGGFGNQPQHF
>TRBV3-1/TRBV3-2
CASSQDFQPGPYNEQFF
>TRBV10-1
CASSPSGNTIYF
>TRBV6-5
CASTLGQGGNTIYF
>TRBV6-2/TRBV6-3
CASSRDRGRREQYF
>TRBV19
CASSNQIGYGYTF
>TRBV10-3
CAIRGGGGGETQYF
>TRBV7-9
CASAETGMNTEAFF
>TRBV19
CASTRTGGMYEQFF
>TRBV19
CASKRTGQGSYEQYF
>TRBV7-8
CASSLVAPRLSYEQYF
>TRBV30
CAWAQSGTLNTEAFF
>TRBV10-1
CASQQEFTDTQYF
>TRBV6-5
CASSQTVNYGYTF
>TRBV5-1
CASSVGILNTEAFF
>TRBV27
CASSPDGTGANVLTF
>TRBV24-1
CATEAGTGTYEQYF
>TRBV7-9
CASRPSGTGGTGELFF
>TRBV25-1
CASSKTSWTYNEQFF
>TRBV2
CASSEFGEQYF
>TRBV30
CAWSRLSVSGYTF
>TRBV18
CASSPGPANYGYTF
>TRBV29-1
CSVEAEEDTEAFF
>TRBV5-4
CASSLGWSGAYEQYF
>TRBV10-1
CASSEYETQYF
>TRBV10-3
CAISEPKLRGGGTEAFF
>TRBV2
CASSETGGLYLYGYTF
>TRBV19
CASSMTTFSGNTIYF
>TRBV6-5
CASSSGLAGEGEQYF
>TRBV3-1/TRBV3-2
CASSQGMPEAFF
>TRBV6-6
CASSLPIPPGVYTEAFF
>TRBV29-1
CSVDAGDWGYTF
>TRBV6-1
CASSEDAGGPNEQFF
>TRBV6-2/TRBV6-3
CASSYGRMNTEAFF